The present T cell receptor beta chain was sequenced within a study of T cell repertoires in cytomegalovirus infection. Study details: Well-studied HLA-B-restricted epitopes and recently identified HLA-C-restricted epitopes of CMV were both used in the study. Indicated by public TCR beta signatures were CMV infection and matching HLA type.

Notes on the study in general: Totalled public TCR beta family frequency picked out people who carried CMV plus the relevant HLA. Within the response measured ex vivo, HLA-C-restricted CMV-specific TCR beta clonotypes were dominant.

Between the trimmed V and J ends, which lost 6 bases and 4 bases, there was a span of 10 bases. The CDR3 has 13 residues. As regards this clonotype: Its antigen is not identified.

TCRdb re-analysed the reads in MiXCR, keeping a single row per CDR3 protein. The table has more than 300,000 distinct CDR3 sequences, roughly 34% seen once. The chain employs TRBV12-3 or TRBV12-4 and TRBJ2-1; maybe TRBD2 (6 bases). This receptor was obtained from a human donor in good health (CMV status not recorded). Some clones in this sample may be carry-over from other donors' samples. Sequences were derived from cultured PBMCs, sampled from culture after CMV antigen stimulation. CDR3 in amino acids: CASRPGSYNEQFF. The CDR3 DNA reads as TGTGCCAGCAGACCCGGGAGTTACAATGAGCAGTTCTTC.